The 13 T cell receptor beta chains in this list originate from one sample, sequenced in a study of cytomegalovirus exposure and HLA in healthy donors. A multiplex PCR was run with 60 Vbeta primers and 13 Jbeta primers. TCRdb's table, derived via immunoSEQ multiplex PCR, lists solely in-frame clones and lacks some. The profile shows hundreds of thousands of clones, over 65% of them singletons. The specimen sequenced was PBMCs. These TCRs come from a man aged 40-49 years in good health and CMV-seronegative.

Concerning this clone: The sample holds other DNA sequences that translate to the same CDR3. V gene TRBV6-5 combines with J gene TRBJ2-1, with a possible D match to TRBD1 (5 bases). CDR1 and CDR2 from the germline V gene are MNHEY and SVGAGI. This CDR3 comprises 13 residues. The V gene lost 6 bases and the J gene lost 6 bases, with 12 bases spanning the gap. CDR3 sequence reads: CASSPQTANEQFF. The CDR3 nucleotides are TGTGCCAGCAGCCCACAGACAGCCAATGAGCAGTTCTTC.

This sequence joins TRBV6-5 and TRBJ2-7; the match to TRBD1 covers 9 bases. J lost 0 bases, V lost 4 bases, and 4 bases had no gene match. From germline, CDR1 is MNHEY and CDR2 SVGAGI. This CDR3 contains 15 residues. The CDR3 DNA sequence: TGTGCCAGCAGTTGGAGACAGGGGGTCTCCTACGAGCAGTACTTC. Residues: CASSWRQGVSYEQYF.

In DNA form, the CDR3 reads TGTGCCAGTAAGGGACAGGGAAATCAGCCCCAGCATTTT. Amino acid sequence: CASKGQGNQPQHF. The chain carries TRBV19 and TRBJ1-5; 9 bases are a match to TRBD1. The V and J ends lost 7 bases and 4 bases, in that order; junction bases with no gene match: 2. Germline V gives CDR1 LNHDA, CDR2 SQIVND (reference sequence). This CDR3 spans 13 amino acids.

J is TRBJ2-5 and V is TRBV18; D not certain. Per the germline V gene, CDR1 is KGHSH and CDR2 is LQKENI. The CDR3 is 14 amino acids. Deletions cut 0 bases from V and 4 bases from J, with 9 bases between. CDR3 nucleotide sequence: TGTGCCAGCTCACCACCTCAGAATCGAGAGACCCAGTACTTC. Translated: CASSPPQNRETQYF.

This rearrangement joins TRBV9 to TRBJ1-6; tentatively, D is TRBD1 (6 bases). Trimming removed 3 bases at V and 1 base at J, with 8 bases between. Germline CDR1 and CDR2: SGDLS and YYNGEE. The CDR3 length is 15 residues. The CDR3 nucleotides read TGTGCCAGCAGCGACAGGGATTCCTATAATTCACCCCTCCACTTT. The encoded protein is CASSDRDSYNSPLHF.

This chain joins TRBV5-1 and TRBJ2-1, with 8 bases that match TRBD2. The V gene end was trimmed by 0 bases and the J gene end by 5 bases; junction bases not matched to a gene: 7. From germline, CDR1 is SGHRS and CDR2 YFSETQ. The CDR3 totals 16 residues. The CDR3 protein is CASSLGYGGANNEQFF. Here the CDR3 DNA reads TGCGCCAGCAGCTTGGGATACGGGGGGGCGAACAATGAGCAGTTCTTC.

The rearrangement joins TRBV19 to TRBJ1-4; maybe TRBD1 (6 bases). V shed 10 bases and J shed 6 bases, with 15 bases lying between them. This CDR3 comprises 13 residues. In germline, CDR1 is LNHDA, CDR2 SQIVND (reference sequence). This CDR3 reads CATLQGIDEKLFF. The CDR3 DNA sequence: TGTGCCACGCTACAGGGTATTGATGAAAAACTGTTTTTT.

This clone was recorded a few times. J is TRBJ2-3 and V is TRBV9, with no clear D. The germline V gene has CDR1 SGDLS and CDR2 YYNGEE. This CDR3 region has 15 residues. With 1 base removed from V and 2 bases from J, the gap between germline ends came to 11 bases. The CDR3 coding sequence is TGTGCCAGCAGCGTAAATTGGCAGGACACAGATACGCAGTATTTT. This sequence encodes CASSVNWQDTDTQYF.

This clone was seen only once. CDR3 nucleotide sequence: TGTGCCAGCAGCCAAGACAGGATCAATCAGCCCCAGCATTTT. It encodes CASSQDRINQPQHF. The chain recombines TRBV11-2 with TRBJ1-5; tentatively, D is TRBD1 (6 bases). The germline gives CDR1 SGHAT, CDR2 FQNNGV. This CDR3 has 14 amino acids. V was shortened by 5 bases and J by 3 bases, with 11 bases between the two germline ends. The full variable domain, in which reference TRBV11-2 and TRBJ1-5 provide the parts outside the CDR3, is EAGVAQSPRYKIIEKRQSVAFWCNPISGHATLYWYQQILGQGPKLLIQFQNNGVVDDSQLPKDRFSAERLKGVDSTLKIQPAKLEDSAVYLCASSQDRINQPQHFGDGTRLSIL.

V is TRBV5-1 and J is TRBJ2-2; D may be TRBD1 (6 bases). Trimming took 2 bases from V and 5 from J, leaving 7 bases between them. The CDR3 is made up of 13 amino acids. CDR1 and CDR2 (germline): SGHRS, YFSETQ. The CDR3 is CASSLQGTGELFF. CDR3 nucleotide sequence: TGCGCCAGCAGCTTACAGGGAACCGGGGAGCTGTTTTTT.

V is TRBV5-1 and J is TRBJ1-5, with TRBD1 as a possible D gene (6 bases). Germline CDR1 SGHRS, CDR2 YFSETQ. Trimming stripped 5 bases from V and 2 bases from J, with 11 bases between. CDR3 length equals 14 residues. In DNA, the CDR3 is TGCGCCAGCAGTGAGGGGGTAGGCAATCAGCCCCAGCATTTT. Translation: CASSEGVGNQPQHF.

V usage is TRBV18 and J usage is TRBJ2-1; no clear D gene. Per the germline V gene, CDR1 is KGHSH and CDR2 is LQKENI. Trimming removed 0 bases at V and 3 bases at J, with 6 bases between. The CDR3 covers 14 residues. In DNA form, the CDR3 reads TGTGCCAGCTCACCACCCGTCAGCTACAATGAGCAGTTCTTC. Translated: CASSPPVSYNEQFF.

The chain couples TRBV2 to TRBJ1-5; 9 nucleotides align to TRBD1. V lost 5 bases and J lost 7; bases outside the gene matches: 6. This CDR3 contains 14 residues. The germline gives CDR1 SNHLY, CDR2 FYNNEI. This CDR3 is CASSTRDRDQPQHF. CDR3 DNA: TGTGCCAGCAGTACCCGGGACAGGGACCAGCCCCAGCATTTT.